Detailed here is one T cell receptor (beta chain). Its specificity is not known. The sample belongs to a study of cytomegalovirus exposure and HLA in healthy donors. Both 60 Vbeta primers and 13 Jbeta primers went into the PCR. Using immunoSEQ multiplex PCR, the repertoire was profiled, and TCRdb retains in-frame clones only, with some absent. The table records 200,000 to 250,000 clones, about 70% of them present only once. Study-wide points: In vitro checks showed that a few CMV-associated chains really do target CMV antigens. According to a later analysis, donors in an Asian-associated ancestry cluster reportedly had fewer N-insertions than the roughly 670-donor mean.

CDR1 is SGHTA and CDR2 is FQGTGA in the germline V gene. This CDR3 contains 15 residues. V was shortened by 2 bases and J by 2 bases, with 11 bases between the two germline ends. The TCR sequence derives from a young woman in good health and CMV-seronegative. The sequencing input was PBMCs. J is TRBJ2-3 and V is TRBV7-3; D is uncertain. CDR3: CASSLDPQITDTQYF. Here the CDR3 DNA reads TGTGCCAGCAGCTTAGATCCGCAGATCACAGATACGCAGTATTTT.